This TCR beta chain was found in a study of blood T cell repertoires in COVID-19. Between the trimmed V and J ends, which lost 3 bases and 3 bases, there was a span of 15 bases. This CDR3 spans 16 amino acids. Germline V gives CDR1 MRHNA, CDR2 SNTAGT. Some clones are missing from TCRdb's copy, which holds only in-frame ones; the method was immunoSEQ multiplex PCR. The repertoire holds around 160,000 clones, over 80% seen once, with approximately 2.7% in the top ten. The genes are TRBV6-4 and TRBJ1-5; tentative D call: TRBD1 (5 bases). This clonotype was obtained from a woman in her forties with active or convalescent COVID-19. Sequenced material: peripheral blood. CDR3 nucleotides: TGTGCCAGCAGTGAAAGGGCAGGGCTAATCAATCAGCCCCAGCATTTT. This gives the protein CASSERAGLINQPQHF.